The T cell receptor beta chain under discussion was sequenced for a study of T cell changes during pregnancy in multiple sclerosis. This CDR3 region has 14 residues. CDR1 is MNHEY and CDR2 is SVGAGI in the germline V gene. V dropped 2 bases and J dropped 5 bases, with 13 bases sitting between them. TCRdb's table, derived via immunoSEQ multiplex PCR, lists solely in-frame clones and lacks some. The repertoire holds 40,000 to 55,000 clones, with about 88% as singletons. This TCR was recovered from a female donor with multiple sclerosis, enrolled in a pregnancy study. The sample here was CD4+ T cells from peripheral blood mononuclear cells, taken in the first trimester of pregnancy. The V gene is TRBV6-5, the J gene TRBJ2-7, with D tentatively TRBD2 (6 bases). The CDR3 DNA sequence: TGTGCCAGCAGTTACCACGGGAGCAGCAACGAGCAGTACTTC. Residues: CASSYHGSSNEQYF.